This T cell receptor (beta chain) was retrieved from a study of control samples from healthy donors and cancer patients. Germline V CDR1 and CDR2: MNHEY, SVGEGT. The CDR3 runs to 13 residues. Trimming took off 2 bases at V and 7 bases at J, with 11 bases between the two ends. Data came from immunoSEQ multiplex PCR; TCRdb stores just in-frame clones and leaves some out. The sample lists 120,000 or so clones; around 87% were seen once. The sequenced sample consisted of blood. The chain combines TRBV6-2 or TRBV6-3 with TRBJ1-2; tentatively, D is TRBD1 (5 bases). The receptor was isolated from a man in his 60s in good health. Here the CDR3 DNA reads TGTGCCAGCAGTTACGCAGGGCCCCTTGGCTACACCTTC. Translating gives CASSYAGPLGYTF.